A single sample gave rise to the 19 T cell receptor beta chains below, sequenced in a study of T cells after yellow fever vaccination. MiXCR, applied by TCRdb to the 5' RACE reads, yields one record per CDR3 protein. This sample has approximately 240,000 distinct CDR3 sequences, with 3.6% found just once. Here the sequenced sample was PBMCs, taken 15 days after the yellow fever booster vaccination. These receptors all stem from a young man who received the YFV17D yellow fever vaccine.

The sample holds many counts of this clonotype. The CDR3 is CASSQEENTEAFF. In nucleotides, the CDR3 is TGTGCCAGCAGCCAAGAAGAAAACACTGAAGCTTTCTTT. V and J are TRBV3-1 and TRBJ1-1; no reliable D call. Germline V gene lookup returns CDR1 LGHDT and CDR2 YNNKEL (reference sequence). Trimming shortened V by 0 bases and J by 2 bases, and 4 bases separated the two germline ends. This CDR3 region has 13 residues.

This clonotype was picked up many times. The chain has TRBV7-9 and TRBJ2-7, with 9 bases that match TRBD1. From germline, CDR1 is SEHNR and CDR2 FQNEAQ (reference sequence). The CDR3 is 16 residues long. V shed 4 bases, J shed 1 base, and the junction held 8 bases outside the gene matches. The CDR3 nucleotides are TGTGCCAGCAGCTCCTTAGCCGGGACAGGGTCCTACGAGCAGTACGTC. It yields the protein CASSSLAGTGSYEQYV.

At least ten counts were recorded for this clonotype. The V and J genes are TRBV4-3 and TRBJ1-2, with 7 positions matching TRBD1. Trimming at V came to 4 bases and at J to 5 bases, leaving 10 bases not matched to a gene. CDR3 length equals 15 residues. CDR1 is LGHNA, CDR2 YSLEER, per germline. CDR3 bases: TGCGCCAGCAGCCGCCGACAGGGAGGGGAATATGGCTACACCTTC. Translating gives CASSRRQGGEYGYTF.

In its sample, this clonotype was seen many times. The chain combines TRBV20-1 with TRBJ1-2; D unclear. V lost 6 bases, J lost 0 bases, and 11 bases lay in between. The CDR3 has 13 amino acids. Germline V gene lookup returns CDR1 DFQATT and CDR2 SNEGSKA (reference sequence). Here the CDR3 DNA reads TGCAGTGCCACCGCCGGCGCTAACTATGGCTACACCTTC. It is translated as CSATAGANYGYTF.

At least ten counts were recorded for this clonotype. The genes are TRBV5-1 and TRBJ1-2; 7 nucleotides align to TRBD1. V was clipped by 0 bases and J by 0 bases; unmatched bases: 14. The CDR3 contains 19 residues. Germline V gene data show CDR1 as SGHRS and CDR2 as YFSETQ. In DNA, the CDR3 is TGCGCCAGCAGCTTGGATGTAGGGGGCTCAAGCTCGTCTAACTATGGCTACACCTTC. This encodes CASSLDVGGSSSSNYGYTF.

This clonotype has a count of ten or more. This chain uses TRBV2 with TRBJ2-5, with no clear D. CDR1 is SNHLY and CDR2 is FYNNEI in the germline V gene. V lost 7 bases, J lost 0 bases, and 6 bases lay in between. CDR3 length: 12 residues. The chain's CDR3 is CASIKYQETQYF. As DNA, the CDR3 is TGTGCCAGCATTAAGTACCAAGAGACCCAGTACTTC. Looking up the rest from reference TRBV2 and TRBJ2-5 gives the full variable domain: EPEVTQTPSHQVTQMGQEVILRCVPISNHLYFYWYRQILGQKVEFLVSFYNNEISEKSEIFDDQFSVERPDGSNFTLKIRSTKLEDSAMYFCASIKYQETQYFGPGTRLLVL.

This clonotype showed up many times. This rearrangement joins TRBV5-1 to TRBJ1-1, with 8 bases matching TRBD1. The CDR3 runs 16 residues. Germline V gives CDR1 SGHRS, CDR2 YFSETQ. The V segment lost 4 bases and the J segment 3 bases; nucleotides outside the gene matches: 11. This chain's CDR3 is CASSPQGAGRDTEAFF. The DNA of the CDR3 is TGCGCCAGCAGCCCCCAGGGGGCCGGTAGGGACACTGAAGCTTTCTTT.

This clonotype was seen repeatedly, ten times or more. The chain combines TRBV20-1 with TRBJ2-2, with 10 bases that match TRBD1. Looked up from germline, CDR1 is DFQATT and CDR2 is SNEGSKA (reference sequence). The V gene end was trimmed by 0 bases and the J gene end by 5 bases; junction bases not matched to a gene: 9. This CDR3 spans 17 amino acids. CDR3 nucleotide sequence: TGCAGTGCTAGAGATCTTCGACAGGGGGCATTGACCGGGGAGCTGTTTTTT. Amino acids: CSARDLRQGALTGELFF.

In its sample, this clonotype was seen many times. The chain joins TRBV15 to TRBJ1-2; D gene ambiguous. The V gene's germline CDR1 is LNHNV and CDR2 YYDKDF (reference sequence). With 0 bases removed from V and 3 bases from J, the gap between germline ends came to 8 bases. The CDR3 length is 14 residues. The CDR3 DNA follows: TGTGCCACCAGCAGAGATTTCGGAGACTATGGCTACACCTTC. This encodes CATSRDFGDYGYTF.

This clonotype was recorded many times. The chain uses TRBV5-1 and TRBJ2-5, with a weak D call TRBD2 (6 bases). Trimming shortened V by 6 bases and J by 4 bases, and 19 bases separated the two germline ends. The CDR3 is made up of 15 amino acids. Germline V gene lookup returns CDR1 SGHRS and CDR2 YFSETQ. This CDR3 is CASKTGDQLRETQYF. Here the CDR3 DNA reads TGCGCCAGCAAAACGGGGGATCAGCTGCGAGAGACCCAGTACTTC.

The rearrangement links TRBV10-3 to TRBJ2-1; D unclear. CDR1 and CDR2 (germline): ENHRY, SYGVKD. Between the trimmed V and J ends, which lost 0 bases and 0 bases, there was a span of 6 bases. The CDR3 spans 15 residues. In DNA form, the CDR3 reads TGTGCCATCAGTGAGTCACGTAGCTCCTACAATGAGCAGTTCTTC. Its translation: CAISESRSSYNEQFF.

This clonotype was detected ten times or more. The chain joins TRBV5-6 to TRBJ2-5; tentatively, D is TRBD1 (6 bases). The CDR3 loop spans 13 amino acids. CDR1 is SGHDT and CDR2 is YYEEEE in the germline V gene. Trimming took off 3 bases at V and 2 bases at J, with 8 bases between the two ends. In nucleotides, the CDR3 is TGTGCCAGCAGCTGGACAGAGCAAGAGACCCAGTACTTC. Its protein is CASSWTEQETQYF.

There are many counts of this clonotype. The CDR3 protein is CASSRDRRYEQYV. In nucleotides, the CDR3 is TGTGCCAGCAGCCGGGACAGACGCTACGAGCAGTACGTC. This chain joins TRBV12-3 or TRBV12-4 and TRBJ2-7, with TRBD1 matching 7 bases. The V segment lost 6 bases and the J segment 3 bases; nucleotides outside the gene matches: 5. The CDR3 is made up of 13 amino acids.

This clonotype was seen many times. This rearrangement joins TRBV7-2 to TRBJ1-2; D is uncertain. V lost 2 bases and J 8 bases, leaving 9 bases between the germline ends. The CDR3 length is 12 residues. Germline V lookup: CDR1 SGHTA, CDR2 FQGNSA. CDR3 sequence reads: CASSLRGGGYTF. The CDR3 bases are TGTGCCAGCAGCTTACGGGGTGGGGGCTACACCTTC.

This clonotype was counted ten times or more. V usage is TRBV20-1 and J usage is TRBJ2-1; TRBD2 aligns across 10 bases. Trimming cost V 0 bases and J 0 bases; bases outside gene matches: 2. The germline gives CDR1 DFQATT, CDR2 SNEGSKA (reference sequence). The length of the CDR3 is 16 residues. CDR3: CSARDSSGGSYNEQFF. The CDR3 nucleotides are TGCAGTGCTAGAGATTCTAGCGGGGGCTCCTACAATGAGCAGTTCTTC.

There are many counts of this clonotype. The CDR3 loop reads CATGTPQNNEQFF. In nucleotides, the CDR3 is TGTGCCACGGGGACTCCGCAAAACAATGAGCAGTTCTTC. The V and J genes are TRBV7-9 and TRBJ2-1, with D maybe TRBD2 (6 bases). V lost 10 bases and J 5 bases, leaving 15 bases between the germline ends. CDR3 length equals 13 residues. Germline V CDR1 and CDR2: SEHNR, FQNEAQ (reference sequence).

In its sample, this clonotype was seen many times. The chain links TRBV3-1 to TRBJ2-5; 7 bases are a match to TRBD2. J lost 0 bases, V lost 5 bases, and 9 bases had no gene match. Germline V gene data show CDR1 as LGHDT and CDR2 as YNNKEL (reference sequence). The CDR3 has 16 residues. CDR3 DNA: TGTGCCAGCAGCTCCCGACTAGCCGACTACCAAGAGACCCAGTACTTC. Translation gives CASSSRLADYQETQYF.

This clonotype was seen many times. The chain recombines TRBV5-1 with TRBJ1-4, with D unclear. Germline-derived CDR1 and CDR2 are SGHRS and YFSETQ. There are 16 residues in the CDR3. V lost 0 bases and J lost 6, with 15 bases in between. The CDR3 DNA reads as TGCGCCAGCAGCTTGGAAAGCGGACCCCCGGATGAAAAACTGTTTTTT. Amino acid sequence: CASSLESGPPDEKLFF.

At least ten counts were recorded for this clonotype. The CDR3 DNA follows: TGCGCCAGCAGCGGGGCGGAGGGACATGCCGGGGAGCTGTTTTTT. This translates into CASSGAEGHAGELFF. The chain couples TRBV5-1 to TRBJ2-2; D tentatively reads TRBD1 or TRBD2 (6 bases each). The CDR3 consists of 15 residues. CDR1 SGHRS and CDR2 YFSETQ come from the germline V gene. Trimming shortened V by 4 bases and J by 6 bases, and 16 bases separated the two germline ends.